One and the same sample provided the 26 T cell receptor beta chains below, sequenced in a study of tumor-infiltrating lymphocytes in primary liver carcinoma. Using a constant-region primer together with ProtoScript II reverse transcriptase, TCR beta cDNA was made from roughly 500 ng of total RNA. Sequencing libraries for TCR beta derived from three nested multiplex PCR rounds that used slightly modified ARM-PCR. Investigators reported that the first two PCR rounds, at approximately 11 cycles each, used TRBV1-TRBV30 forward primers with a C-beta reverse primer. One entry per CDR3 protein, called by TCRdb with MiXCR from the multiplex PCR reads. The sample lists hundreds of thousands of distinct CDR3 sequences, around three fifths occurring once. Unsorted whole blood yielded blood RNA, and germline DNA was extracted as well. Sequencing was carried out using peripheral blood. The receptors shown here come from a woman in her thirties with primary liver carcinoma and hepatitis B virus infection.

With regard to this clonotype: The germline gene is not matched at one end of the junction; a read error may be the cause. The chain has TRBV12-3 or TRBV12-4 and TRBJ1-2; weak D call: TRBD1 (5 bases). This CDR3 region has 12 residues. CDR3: CAISLGDGRYTF. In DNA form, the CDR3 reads TGTGCCATCAGTTTAGGGGACGGCCGCTACACCTTC.

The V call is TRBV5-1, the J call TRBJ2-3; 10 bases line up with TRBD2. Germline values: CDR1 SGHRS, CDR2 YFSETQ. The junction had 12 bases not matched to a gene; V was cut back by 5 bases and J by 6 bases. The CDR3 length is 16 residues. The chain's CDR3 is CASRKREGDRVDTQYF. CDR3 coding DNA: TGCGCCAGCAGGAAGCGGGAGGGTGACCGAGTTGATACGCAGTATTTT.

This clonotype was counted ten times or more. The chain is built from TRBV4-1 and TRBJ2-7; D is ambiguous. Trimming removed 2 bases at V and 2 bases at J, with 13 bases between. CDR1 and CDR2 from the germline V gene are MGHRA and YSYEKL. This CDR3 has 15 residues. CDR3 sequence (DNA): TGCGCCAGCAGCCAAACCACCCAGGCCGCCTACGAGCAGTACTTC. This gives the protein CASSQTTQAAYEQYF.

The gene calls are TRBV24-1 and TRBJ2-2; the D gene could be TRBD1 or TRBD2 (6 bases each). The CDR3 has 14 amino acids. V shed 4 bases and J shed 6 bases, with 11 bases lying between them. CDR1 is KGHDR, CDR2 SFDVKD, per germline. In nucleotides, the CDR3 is TGTGCCACCAGTGACCCGGGGGCAGCCGGGGAGCTGTTTTTT. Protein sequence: CATSDPGAAGELFF.

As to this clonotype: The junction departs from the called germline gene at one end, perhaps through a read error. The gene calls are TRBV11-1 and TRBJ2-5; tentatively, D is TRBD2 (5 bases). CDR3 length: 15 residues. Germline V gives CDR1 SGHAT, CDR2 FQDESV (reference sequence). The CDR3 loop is CASSSSGGHQETLYF. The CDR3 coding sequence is TGTGCCAGCAGTTCTTCAGGAGGCCACCAGGAGACCCTGTACTTC.

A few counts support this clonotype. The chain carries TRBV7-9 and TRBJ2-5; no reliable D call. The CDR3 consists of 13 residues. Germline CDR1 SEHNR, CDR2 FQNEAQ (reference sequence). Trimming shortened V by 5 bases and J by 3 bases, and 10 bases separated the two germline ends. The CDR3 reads CASSHIGEETQYF. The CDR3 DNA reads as TGTGCCAGCAGCCACATAGGAGAAGAGACCCAGTACTTC.

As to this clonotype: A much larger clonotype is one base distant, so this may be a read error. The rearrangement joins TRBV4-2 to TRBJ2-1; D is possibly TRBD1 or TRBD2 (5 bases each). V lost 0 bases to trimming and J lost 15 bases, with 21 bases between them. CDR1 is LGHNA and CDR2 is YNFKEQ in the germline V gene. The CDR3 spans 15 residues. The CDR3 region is CASSQDGTYTYKRFF. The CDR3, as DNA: TGTGCCAGCAGCCAAGATGGGACCTACACTTATAAGCGGTTCTTC.

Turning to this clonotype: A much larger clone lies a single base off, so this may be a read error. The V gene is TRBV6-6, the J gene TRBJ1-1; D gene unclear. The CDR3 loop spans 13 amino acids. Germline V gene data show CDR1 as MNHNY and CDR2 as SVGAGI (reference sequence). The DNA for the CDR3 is TGTGCCTGCAGTTACGGGCTGAACACTGAAGCTTTCTTT. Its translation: CACSYGLNTEAFF.

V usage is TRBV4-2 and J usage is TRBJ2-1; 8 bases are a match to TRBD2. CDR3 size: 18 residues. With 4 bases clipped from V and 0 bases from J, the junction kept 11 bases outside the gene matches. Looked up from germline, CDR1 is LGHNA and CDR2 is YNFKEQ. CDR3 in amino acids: CASSPSGGGGSSYNEQFF. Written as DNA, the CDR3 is TGTGCCAGCAGCCCCTCGGGGGGGGGAGGTAGCTCCTACAATGAGCAGTTCTTC.

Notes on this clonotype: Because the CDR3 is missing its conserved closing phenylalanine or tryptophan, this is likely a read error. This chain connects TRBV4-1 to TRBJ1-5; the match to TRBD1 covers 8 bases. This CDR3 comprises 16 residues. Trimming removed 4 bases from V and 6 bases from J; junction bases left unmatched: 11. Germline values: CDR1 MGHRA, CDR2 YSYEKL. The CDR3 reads CASSPGGGGRTQPQHV. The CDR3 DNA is TGCGCCAGCAGCCCAGGGGGCGGGGGAAGAACTCAGCCCCAGCATGTT.

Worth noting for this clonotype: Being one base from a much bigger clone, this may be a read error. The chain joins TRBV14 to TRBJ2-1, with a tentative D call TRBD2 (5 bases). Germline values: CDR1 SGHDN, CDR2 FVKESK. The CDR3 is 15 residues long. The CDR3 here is CVSSPRGSTYNEQFF. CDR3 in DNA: TGTGTCAGCAGCCCCCGTGGGAGTACCTACAATGAGCAGTTCTTC.

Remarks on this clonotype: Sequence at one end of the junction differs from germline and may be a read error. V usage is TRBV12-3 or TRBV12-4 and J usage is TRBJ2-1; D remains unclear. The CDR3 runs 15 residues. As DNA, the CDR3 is TGTGCCAGCAGTTTCAGGCAGGTAGGATGCAATGAGCAGCTCTTC. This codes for CASSFRQVGCNEQLF.

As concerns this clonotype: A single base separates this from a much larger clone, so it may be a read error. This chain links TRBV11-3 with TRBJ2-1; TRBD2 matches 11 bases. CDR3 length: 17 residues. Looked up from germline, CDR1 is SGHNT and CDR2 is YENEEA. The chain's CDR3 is CASSQDRLSGRAREQFF. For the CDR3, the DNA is TGCGCCAGCAGCCAAGATCGGCTTAGCGGGAGGGCCCGCGAGCAGTTCTTC.

The CDR3 region has the DNA TGTGCCAGCAGCAGCTCGGCGGTTTCGAGCTCCTACGAGCAGTACTTC. Amino acids: CASSSSAVSSSYEQYF. This chain uses TRBV9 with TRBJ2-7; D gene ambiguous. Germline V gives CDR1 SGDLS, CDR2 YYNGEE. CDR3 size: 16 residues. With 4 bases removed from V and 0 bases from J, the gap between germline ends came to 17 bases.

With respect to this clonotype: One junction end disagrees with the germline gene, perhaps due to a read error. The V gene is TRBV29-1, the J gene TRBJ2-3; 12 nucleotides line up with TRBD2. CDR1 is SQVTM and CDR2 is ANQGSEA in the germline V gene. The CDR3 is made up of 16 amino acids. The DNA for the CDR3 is TGCAGCACCTCTGGGACTAGCGGGTACGTCACAGTTACGCAGTATTTT. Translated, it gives CSTSGTSGYVTVTQYF.

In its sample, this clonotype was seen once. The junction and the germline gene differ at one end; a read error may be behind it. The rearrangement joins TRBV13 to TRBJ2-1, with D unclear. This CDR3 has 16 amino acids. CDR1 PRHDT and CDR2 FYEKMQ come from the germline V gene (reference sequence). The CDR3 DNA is TGTGCCAGCAGCTTATACCTCATAAGCTCCTACGATGAGCAGTTCTTC. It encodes CASSLYLISSYDEQFF. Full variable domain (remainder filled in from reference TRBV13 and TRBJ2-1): AAGVIQSPRHLIKEKRETATLKCYPIPRHDTVYWYQQGPGQDPQFLISFYEKMQSDKGSIPDRFSAQQFSDYHSELNMSSLELGDSALYFCASSLYLISSYDEQFFGPGTRLTVL.

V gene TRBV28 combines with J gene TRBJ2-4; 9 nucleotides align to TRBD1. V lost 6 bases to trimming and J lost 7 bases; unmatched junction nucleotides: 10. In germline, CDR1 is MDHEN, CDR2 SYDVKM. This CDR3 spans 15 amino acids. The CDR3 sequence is CASRGQGQGANIQYF. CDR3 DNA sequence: TGTGCCAGCAGAGGTCAGGGACAGGGAGCCAACATTCAGTACTTC.

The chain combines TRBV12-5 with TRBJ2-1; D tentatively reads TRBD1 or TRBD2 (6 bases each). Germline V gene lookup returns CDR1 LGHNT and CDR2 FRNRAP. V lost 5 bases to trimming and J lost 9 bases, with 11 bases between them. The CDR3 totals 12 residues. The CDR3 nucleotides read TGTGCTAGTGGTCTACAGGGAGGTGAGCAGTTCTTC. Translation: CASGLQGGEQFF.

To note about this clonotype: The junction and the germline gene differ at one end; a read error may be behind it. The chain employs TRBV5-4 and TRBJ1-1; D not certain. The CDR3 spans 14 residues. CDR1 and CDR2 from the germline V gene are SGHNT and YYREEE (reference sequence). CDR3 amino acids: CASTLGIMNTDAFF. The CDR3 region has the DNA TGTGCCAGCACGCTGGGGATCATGAACACTGATGCTTTCTTT.

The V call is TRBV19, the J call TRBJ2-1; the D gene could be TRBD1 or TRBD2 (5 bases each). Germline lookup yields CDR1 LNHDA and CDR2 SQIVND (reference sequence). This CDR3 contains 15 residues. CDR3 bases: TGTGCGAGCCGAAGGGACCGCAGCTCCTACAATGAGCAGTTCTTC. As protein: CASRRDRSSYNEQFF.

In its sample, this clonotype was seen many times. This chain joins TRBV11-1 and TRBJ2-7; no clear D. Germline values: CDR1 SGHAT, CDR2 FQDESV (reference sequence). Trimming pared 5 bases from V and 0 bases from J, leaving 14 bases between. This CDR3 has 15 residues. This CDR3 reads CASSPSRRSSYEQYF. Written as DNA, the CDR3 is TGTGCCAGCAGCCCATCAAGACGTAGCTCCTACGAGCAGTACTTC.

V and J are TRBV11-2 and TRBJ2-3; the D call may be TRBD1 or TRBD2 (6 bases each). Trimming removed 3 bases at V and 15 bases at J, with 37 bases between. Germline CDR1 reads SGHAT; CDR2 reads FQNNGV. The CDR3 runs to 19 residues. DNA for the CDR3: TGTGCCAGCAGCTTGGAGGAATGGGGGGCCCCCGGGACCGCAGATATGCGTTATTTT. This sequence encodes CASSLEEWGAPGTADMRYF.

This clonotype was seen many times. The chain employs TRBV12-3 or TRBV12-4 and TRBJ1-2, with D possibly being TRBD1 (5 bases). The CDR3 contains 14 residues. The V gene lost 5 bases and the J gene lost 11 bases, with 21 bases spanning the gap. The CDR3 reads CASSPGPDSTGYTF. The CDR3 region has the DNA TGTGCCAGCAGTCCCGGGCCTGACTCTACAGGTTACACCTTC.

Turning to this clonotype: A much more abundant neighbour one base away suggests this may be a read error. CDR3 amino acids: CASSYRENPEAFF. The DNA of the CDR3 is TGTGCCAGCAGTTACAGGGAGAACCCTGAAGCTTTCTTT. V gene TRBV6-2 or TRBV6-3 combines with J gene TRBJ1-1; D is unresolved. CDR3 size: 13 residues. Germline values: CDR1 MNHEY, CDR2 SVGEGT.

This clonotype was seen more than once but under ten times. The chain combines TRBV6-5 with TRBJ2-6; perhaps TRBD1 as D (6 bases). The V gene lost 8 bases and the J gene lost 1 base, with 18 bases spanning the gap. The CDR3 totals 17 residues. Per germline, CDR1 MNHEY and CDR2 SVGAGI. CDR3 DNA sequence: TGTGCCAGCCAGGGACACTTATCCTCTTCTGGGGCCAACGTCCTGACTTTC. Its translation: CASQGHLSSSGANVLTF.

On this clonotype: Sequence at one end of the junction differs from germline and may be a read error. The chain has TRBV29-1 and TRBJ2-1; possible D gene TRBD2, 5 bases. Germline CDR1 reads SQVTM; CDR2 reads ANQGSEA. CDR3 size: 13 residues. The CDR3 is CSAGRRGANGQFF. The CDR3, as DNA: TGCAGCGCCGGAAGACGGGGAGCCAATGGGCAGTTCTTC.